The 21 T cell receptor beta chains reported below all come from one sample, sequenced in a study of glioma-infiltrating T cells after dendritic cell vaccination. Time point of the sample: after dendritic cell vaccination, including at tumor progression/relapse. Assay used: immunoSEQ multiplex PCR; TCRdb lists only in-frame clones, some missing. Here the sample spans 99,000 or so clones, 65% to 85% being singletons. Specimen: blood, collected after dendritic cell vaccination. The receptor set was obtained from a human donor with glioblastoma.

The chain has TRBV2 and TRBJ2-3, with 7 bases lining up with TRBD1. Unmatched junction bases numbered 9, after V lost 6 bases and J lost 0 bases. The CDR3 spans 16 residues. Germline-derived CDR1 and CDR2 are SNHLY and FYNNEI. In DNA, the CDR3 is TGTGCCAGCAGCGCACAGGGGACCTCTAGCACAGATACGCAGTATTTT. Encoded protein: CASSAQGTSSTDTQYF.

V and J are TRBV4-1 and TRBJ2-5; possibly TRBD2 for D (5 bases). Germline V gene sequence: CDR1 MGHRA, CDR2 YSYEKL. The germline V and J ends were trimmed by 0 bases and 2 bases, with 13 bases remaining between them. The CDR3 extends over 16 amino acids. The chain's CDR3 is CASSQDGVSPQETQYF. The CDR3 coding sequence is TGCGCCAGCAGCCAAGACGGGGTCAGTCCGCAAGAGACCCAGTACTTC.

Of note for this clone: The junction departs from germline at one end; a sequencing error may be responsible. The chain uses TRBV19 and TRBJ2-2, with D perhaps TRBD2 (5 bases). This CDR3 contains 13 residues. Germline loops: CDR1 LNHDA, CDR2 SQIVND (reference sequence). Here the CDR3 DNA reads TGTGCCAGTTTCACGGGGTACACCAGGGAGCTGTTTTTT. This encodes CASFTGYTRELFF.

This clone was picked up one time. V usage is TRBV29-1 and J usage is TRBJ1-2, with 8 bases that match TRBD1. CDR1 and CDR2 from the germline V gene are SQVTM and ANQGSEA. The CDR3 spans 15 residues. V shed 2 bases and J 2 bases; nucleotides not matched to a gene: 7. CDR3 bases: TGCAGCGTTGAATGGGGCAGGGGGCGAAACTATGGCTACACCTTC. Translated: CSVEWGRGRNYGYTF.

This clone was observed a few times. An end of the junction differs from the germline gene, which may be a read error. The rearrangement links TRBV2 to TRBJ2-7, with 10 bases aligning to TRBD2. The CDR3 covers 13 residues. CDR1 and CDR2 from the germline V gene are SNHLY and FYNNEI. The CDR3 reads CASSEALGSGRIF. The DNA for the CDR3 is TGTGCCAGCAGTGAAGCGCTTGGTAGCGGGAGGATCTTC.

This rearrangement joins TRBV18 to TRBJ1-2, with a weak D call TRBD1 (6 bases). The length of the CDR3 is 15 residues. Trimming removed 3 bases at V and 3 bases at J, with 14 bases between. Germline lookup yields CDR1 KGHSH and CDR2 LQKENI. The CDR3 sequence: CASSPLQGLDYGYTF. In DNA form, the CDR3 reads TGTGCCAGCTCACCTCTCCAGGGGCTCGACTATGGCTACACCTTC.

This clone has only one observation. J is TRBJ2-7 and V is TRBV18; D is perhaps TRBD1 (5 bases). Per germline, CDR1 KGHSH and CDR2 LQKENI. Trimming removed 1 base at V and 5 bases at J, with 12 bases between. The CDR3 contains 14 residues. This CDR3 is CASSPRTLLDEQYF. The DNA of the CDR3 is TGTGCCAGCTCACCACGGACACTATTGGACGAGCAGTACTTC.

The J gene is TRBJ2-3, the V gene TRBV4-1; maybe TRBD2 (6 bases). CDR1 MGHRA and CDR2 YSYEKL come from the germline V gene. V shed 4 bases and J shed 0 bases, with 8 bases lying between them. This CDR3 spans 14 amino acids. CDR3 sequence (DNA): TGCGCCAGCAGCCCGGGACTCAGCACAGATACGCAGTATTTT. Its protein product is CASSPGLSTDTQYF.

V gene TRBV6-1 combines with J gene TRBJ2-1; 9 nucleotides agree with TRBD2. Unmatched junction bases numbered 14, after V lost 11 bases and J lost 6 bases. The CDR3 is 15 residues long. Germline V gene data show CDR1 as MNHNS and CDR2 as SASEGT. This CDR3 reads CAGAGVAGGGNEQFF. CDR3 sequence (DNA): TGTGCCGGTGCGGGTGTGGCGGGAGGGGGCAATGAGCAGTTCTTC.

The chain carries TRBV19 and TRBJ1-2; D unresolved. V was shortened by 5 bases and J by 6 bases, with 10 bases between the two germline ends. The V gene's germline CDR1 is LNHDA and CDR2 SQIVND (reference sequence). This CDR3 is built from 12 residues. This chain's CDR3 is CASSPETDGYTF. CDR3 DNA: TGTGCCAGTAGTCCGGAGACGGATGGCTACACCTTC. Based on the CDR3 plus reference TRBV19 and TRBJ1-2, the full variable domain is DGGITQSPKYLFRKEGQNVTLSCEQNLNHDAMYWYRQDPGQGLRLIYYSQIVNDFQKGDIAEGYSVSREKKESFPLTVTSAQKNPTAFYLCASSPETDGYTFGSGTRLTVV.

The CDR3 loop is CASSEFRVYNEQFF. CDR3 in DNA: TGTGCCAGCAGTGAATTCCGGGTTTACAATGAGCAGTTCTTC. The V call is TRBV2, the J call TRBJ2-1; D gene uncertain. The CDR3 is made up of 14 amino acids. Between the trimmed V and J ends, which lost 2 bases and 4 bases, there was a span of 9 bases. The germline V gene has CDR1 SNHLY and CDR2 FYNNEI.

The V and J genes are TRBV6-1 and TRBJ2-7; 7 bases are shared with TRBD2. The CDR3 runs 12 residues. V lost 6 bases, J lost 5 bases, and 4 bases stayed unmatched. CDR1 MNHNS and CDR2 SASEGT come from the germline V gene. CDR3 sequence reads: CASSPGGHEQYF. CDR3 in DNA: TGTGCCAGCAGCCCGGGAGGACACGAGCAGTACTTC.

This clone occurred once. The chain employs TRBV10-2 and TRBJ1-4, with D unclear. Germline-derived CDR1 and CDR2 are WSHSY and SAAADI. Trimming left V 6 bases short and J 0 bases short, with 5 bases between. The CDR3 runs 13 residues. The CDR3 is CASRAATNEKLFF. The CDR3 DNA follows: TGCGCCAGCAGGGCTGCAACTAATGAAAAACTGTTTTTT.

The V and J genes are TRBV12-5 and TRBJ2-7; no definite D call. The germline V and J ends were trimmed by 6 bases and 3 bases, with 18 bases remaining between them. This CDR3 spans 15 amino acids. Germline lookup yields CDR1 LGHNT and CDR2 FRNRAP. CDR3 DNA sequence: TGTGCTAGTGGGCCCGTAAGCCATATCTTCTACGAGCAGTACTTC. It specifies CASGPVSHIFYEQYF.

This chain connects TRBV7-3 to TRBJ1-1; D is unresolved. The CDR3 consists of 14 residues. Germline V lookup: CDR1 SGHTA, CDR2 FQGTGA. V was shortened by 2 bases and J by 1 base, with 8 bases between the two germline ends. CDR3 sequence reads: CASSLVPGNTEAFF. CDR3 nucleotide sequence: TGTGCCAGCAGCTTAGTACCGGGGAACACTGAAGCTTTCTTT. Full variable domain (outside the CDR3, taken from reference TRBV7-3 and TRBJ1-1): GAGVSQTPSNKVTEKGKYVELRCDPISGHTALYWYRQSLGQGPEFLIYFQGTGAADDSGLPNDRFFAVRPEGSVSTLKIQRTERGDSAVYLCASSLVPGNTEAFFGQGTRLTVV.

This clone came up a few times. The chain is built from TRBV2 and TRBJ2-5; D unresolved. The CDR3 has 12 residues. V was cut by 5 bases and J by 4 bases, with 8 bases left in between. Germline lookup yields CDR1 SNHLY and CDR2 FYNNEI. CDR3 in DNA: TGTGCCAGCAGTCCTCTGCGAGAGACCCAGTACTTC. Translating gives CASSPLRETQYF.

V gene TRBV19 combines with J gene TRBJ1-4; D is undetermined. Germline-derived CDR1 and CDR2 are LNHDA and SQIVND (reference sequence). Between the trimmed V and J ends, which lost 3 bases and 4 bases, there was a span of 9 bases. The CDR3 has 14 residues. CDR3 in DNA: TGTGCCAGTAGTATTCAGTCCAGTAATGAAAAACTGTTTTTT. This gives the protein CASSIQSSNEKLFF.

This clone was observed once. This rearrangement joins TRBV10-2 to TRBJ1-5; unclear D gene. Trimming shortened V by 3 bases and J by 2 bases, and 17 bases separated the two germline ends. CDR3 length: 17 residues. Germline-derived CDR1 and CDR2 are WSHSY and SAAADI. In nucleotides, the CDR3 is TGCGCCAGCAGTGATTCCAAGGGAGGATTGGGCAATCAGCCCCAGCATTTT. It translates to CASSDSKGGLGNQPQHF.

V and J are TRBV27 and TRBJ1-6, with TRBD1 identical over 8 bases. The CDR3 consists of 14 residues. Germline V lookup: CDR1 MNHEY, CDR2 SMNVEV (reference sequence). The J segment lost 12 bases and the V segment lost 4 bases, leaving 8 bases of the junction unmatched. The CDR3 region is CASSSHGTGGPLHF. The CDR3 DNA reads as TGTGCCAGCAGTTCCCATGGGACAGGCGGACCCCTCCACTTT.

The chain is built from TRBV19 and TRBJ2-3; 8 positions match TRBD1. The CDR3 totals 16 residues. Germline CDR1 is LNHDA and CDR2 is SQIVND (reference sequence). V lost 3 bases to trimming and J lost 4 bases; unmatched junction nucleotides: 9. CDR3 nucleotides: TGTGCCAGTAGTATCCCTCGGACAGGGATTTCAGATACGCAGTATTTT. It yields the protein CASSIPRTGISDTQYF.

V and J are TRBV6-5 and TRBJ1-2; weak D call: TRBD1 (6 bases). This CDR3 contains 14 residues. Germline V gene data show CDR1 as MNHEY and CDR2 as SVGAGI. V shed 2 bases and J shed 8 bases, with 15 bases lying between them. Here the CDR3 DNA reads TGTGCCAGCAGTTACAGGGGGGGGTTCGAAGGCTACACCTTC. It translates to CASSYRGGFEGYTF.